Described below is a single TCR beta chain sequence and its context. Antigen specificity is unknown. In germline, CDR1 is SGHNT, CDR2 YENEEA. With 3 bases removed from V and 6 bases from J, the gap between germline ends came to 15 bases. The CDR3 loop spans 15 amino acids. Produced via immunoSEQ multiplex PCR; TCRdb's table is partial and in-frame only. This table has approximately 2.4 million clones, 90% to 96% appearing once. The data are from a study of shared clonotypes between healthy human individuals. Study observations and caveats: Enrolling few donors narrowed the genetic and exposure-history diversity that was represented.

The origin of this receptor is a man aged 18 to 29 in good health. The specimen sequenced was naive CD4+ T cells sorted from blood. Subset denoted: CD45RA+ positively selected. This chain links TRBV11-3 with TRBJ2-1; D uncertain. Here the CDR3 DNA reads TGTGCCAGCAGCTTGGGTGGGGAAGGGCCCAATGAGCAGTTCTTC. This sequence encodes CASSLGGEGPNEQFF.